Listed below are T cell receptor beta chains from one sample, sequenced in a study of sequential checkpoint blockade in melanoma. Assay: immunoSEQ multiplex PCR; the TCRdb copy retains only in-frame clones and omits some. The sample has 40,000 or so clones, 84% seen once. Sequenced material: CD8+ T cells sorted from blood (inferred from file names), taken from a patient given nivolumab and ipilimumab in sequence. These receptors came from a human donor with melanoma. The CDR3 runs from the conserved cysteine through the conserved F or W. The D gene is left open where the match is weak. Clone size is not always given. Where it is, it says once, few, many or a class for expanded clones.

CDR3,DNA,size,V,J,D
CTSSLNLAGTYNEQFF,TGTACCAGCAGCTTAAACCTAGCGGGGACCTACAATGAGCAGTTCTTC,.,TRBV7-3,TRBJ2-1,TRBD2
CASSLSAQGLSYEQYF,TGTGCCAGCAGTTTATCTGCCCAGGGGCTCTCCTACGAGCAGTACTTC,.,TRBV27,TRBJ2-7,.
CASSLDRGPSGANVLTF,TGCGCCAGCAGCTTGGACAGGGGGCCGTCTGGGGCCAACGTCCTGACTTTC,.,TRBV5-1,TRBJ2-6,TRBD1
CASSTLDRGPSGTEAFF,TGTGCCAGCAGTACTTTGGACAGGGGCCCCTCTGGGACTGAAGCTTTCTTT,once,TRBV28,TRBJ1-1,TRBD1
CASSISSAGGYNEQFF,TGTGCCAGTAGTATAAGTTCGGCGGGAGGTTACAATGAGCAGTTCTTC,.,TRBV19,TRBJ2-1,TRBD2
CASSLEARSSTYGYTF,TGTGCCAGCAGTCTCGAGGCTAGGTCCTCGACCTATGGCTACACCTTC,.,TRBV27,TRBJ1-2,.
CASSFEGAHEQYF,TGTGCCAGCAGCTTCGAAGGGGCCCACGAGCAGTACTTC,.,TRBV13,TRBJ2-7,.
CASSYAREYTEAFF,TGTGCCAGCAGTTATGCCAGGGAATACACTGAAGCTTTCTTT,.,TRBV27,TRBJ1-1,.
CASTLRQGTDTEAFF,TGTGCCAGCACCCTGAGACAGGGCACGGACACTGAAGCTTTCTTT,.,TRBV6-5,TRBJ1-1,TRBD1
CASSEGDSSYEQYF,TGTGCCAGCAGTGAAGGGGACAGCTCCTACGAGCAGTACTTC,.,TRBV6-5,TRBJ2-7,TRBD1
CASSELQGATGELFF,TGTGCCAGCAGTGAACTACAGGGGGCAACCGGGGAGCTGTTTTTT,.,TRBV6-1,TRBJ2-2,TRBD1
CASSSETSEQFF,TGTGCCAGCAGCTCAGAGACTAGTGAGCAGTTCTTC,few,TRBV5-3,TRBJ2-1,.
CASSQATGGNTEAFF,TGCGCCAGCAGCCAGGCTACAGGGGGGAACACTGAAGCTTTCTTT,.,TRBV4-1,TRBJ1-1,TRBD1
CASSLGADYGYTF,TGCGCCAGCAGCCTCGGCGCGGACTATGGCTACACCTTC,.,TRBV5-1,TRBJ1-2,.
CASSPGQGDNQPQHF,TGCGCCAGCAGCCCTGGACAGGGGGACAATCAGCCCCAGCATTTT,.,TRBV5-1,TRBJ1-5,TRBD1
CASSWLAGGQSSYNEQFF,TGTGCCAGCAGTTGGTTAGCGGGGGGCCAGAGCTCCTACAATGAGCAGTTCTTC,.,TRBV27,TRBJ2-1,TRBD2